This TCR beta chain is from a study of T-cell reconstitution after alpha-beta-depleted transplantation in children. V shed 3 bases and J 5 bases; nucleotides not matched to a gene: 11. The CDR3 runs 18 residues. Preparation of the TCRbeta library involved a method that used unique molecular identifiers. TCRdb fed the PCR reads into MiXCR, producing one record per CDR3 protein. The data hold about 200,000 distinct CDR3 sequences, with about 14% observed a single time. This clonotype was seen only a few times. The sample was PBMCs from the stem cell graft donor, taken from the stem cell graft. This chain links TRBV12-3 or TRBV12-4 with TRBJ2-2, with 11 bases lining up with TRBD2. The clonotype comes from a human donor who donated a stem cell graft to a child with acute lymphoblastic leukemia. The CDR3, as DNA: TGTGCCAGCAGTTTCTCCGATAGCGGGAGGGGCCAGACCGGGGAGCTGTTTTTT. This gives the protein CASSFSDSGRGQTGELFF.